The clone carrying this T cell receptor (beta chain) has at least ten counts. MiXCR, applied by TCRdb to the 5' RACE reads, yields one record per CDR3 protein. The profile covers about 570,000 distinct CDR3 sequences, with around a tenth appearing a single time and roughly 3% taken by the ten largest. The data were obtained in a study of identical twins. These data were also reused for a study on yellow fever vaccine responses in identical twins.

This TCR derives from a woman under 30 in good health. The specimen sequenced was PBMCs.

In DNA form, the CDR3 reads TGTGCCAGCAGCCACCGGGACAGGGGGCCTCAATATAGCAATCAGCCCCAGCATTTT. This codes for CASSHRDRGPQYSNQPQHF. This chain joins TRBV14 and TRBJ1-5, with TRBD1 matching over 12 bases. Trimming cost V 3 bases and J 0 bases; bases outside gene matches: 9. Germline V gene data show CDR1 as SGHDN and CDR2 as FVKESK. The CDR3 is made up of 19 amino acids.